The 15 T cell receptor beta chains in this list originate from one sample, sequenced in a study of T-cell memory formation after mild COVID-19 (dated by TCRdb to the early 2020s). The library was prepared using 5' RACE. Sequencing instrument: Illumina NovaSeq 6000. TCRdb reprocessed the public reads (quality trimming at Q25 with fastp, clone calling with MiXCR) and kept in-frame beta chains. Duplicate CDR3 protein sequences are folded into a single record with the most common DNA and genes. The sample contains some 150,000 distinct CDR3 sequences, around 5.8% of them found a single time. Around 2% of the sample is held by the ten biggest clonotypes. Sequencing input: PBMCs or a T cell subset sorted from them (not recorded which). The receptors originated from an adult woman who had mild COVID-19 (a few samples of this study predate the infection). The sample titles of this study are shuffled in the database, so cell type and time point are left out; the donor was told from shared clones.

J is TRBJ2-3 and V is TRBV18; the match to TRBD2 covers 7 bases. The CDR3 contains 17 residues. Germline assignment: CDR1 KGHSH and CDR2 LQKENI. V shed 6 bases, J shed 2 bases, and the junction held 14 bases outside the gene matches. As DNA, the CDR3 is TGTGCCAGCTCCCACCTTGGGGCTAGCGGAGTCACAGATACGCAGTATTTT. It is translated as CASSHLGASGVTDTQYF.

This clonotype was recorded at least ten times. DNA for the CDR3: TGCAGTGCTAGGGGGGGACAGGGGGCGTACGAGCAGTACTTC. Translated, it gives CSARGGQGAYEQYF. The chain joins TRBV20-1 to TRBJ2-7; 12 bases are shared with TRBD1. V was clipped by 3 bases and J by 4 bases; unmatched bases: 4. Germline V gene lookup returns CDR1 DFQATT and CDR2 SNEGSKA (reference sequence). The length of the CDR3 is 14 residues.

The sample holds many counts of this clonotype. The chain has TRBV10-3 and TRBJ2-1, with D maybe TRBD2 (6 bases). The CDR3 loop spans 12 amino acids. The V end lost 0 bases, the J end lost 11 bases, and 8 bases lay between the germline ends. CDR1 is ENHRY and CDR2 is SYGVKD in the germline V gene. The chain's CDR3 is CAISESTSKQFF. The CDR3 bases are TGTGCCATCAGTGAGTCGACTAGTAAGCAGTTCTTC.

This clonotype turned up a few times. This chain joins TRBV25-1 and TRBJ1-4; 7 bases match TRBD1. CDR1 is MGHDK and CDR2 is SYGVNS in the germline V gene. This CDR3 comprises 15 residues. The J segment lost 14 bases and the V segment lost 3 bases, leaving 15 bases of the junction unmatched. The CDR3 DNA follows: TGTGCCAGCAGTGAGTTGTCAGGGGGATTACCATTGCTGTTTTTT. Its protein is CASSELSGGLPLLFF.

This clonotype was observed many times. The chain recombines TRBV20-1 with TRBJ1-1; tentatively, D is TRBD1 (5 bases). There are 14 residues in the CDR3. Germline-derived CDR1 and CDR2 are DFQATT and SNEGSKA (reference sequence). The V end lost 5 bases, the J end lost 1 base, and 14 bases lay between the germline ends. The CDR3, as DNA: TGCAGTGCTCCTAGGGGCAGCGCGAACACTGAAGCTTTCTTT. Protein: CSAPRGSANTEAFF.

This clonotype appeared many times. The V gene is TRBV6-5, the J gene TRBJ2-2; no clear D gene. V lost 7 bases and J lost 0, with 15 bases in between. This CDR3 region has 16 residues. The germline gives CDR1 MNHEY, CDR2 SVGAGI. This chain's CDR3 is CASNPFRKTNTGELFF. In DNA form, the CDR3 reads TGTGCCAGCAACCCCTTCAGGAAAACGAACACCGGGGAGCTGTTTTTT.

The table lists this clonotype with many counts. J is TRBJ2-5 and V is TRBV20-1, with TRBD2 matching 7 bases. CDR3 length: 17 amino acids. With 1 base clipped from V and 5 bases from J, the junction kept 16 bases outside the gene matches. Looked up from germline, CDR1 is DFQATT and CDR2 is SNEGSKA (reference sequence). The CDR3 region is CSARALIGGGNRETQYF. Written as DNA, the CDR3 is TGCAGTGCTAGAGCATTGATTGGCGGGGGAAATAGGGAGACCCAGTACTTC.

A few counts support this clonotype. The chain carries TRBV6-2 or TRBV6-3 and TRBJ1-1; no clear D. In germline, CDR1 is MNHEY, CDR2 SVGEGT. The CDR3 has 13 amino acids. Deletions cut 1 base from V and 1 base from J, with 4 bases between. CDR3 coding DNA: TGTGCCAGCAGTTACTTGCAGAACACTGAAGCTTTCTTT. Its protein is CASSYLQNTEAFF.

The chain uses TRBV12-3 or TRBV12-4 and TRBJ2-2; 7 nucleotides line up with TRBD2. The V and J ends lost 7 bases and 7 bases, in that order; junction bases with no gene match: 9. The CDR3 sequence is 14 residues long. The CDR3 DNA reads TGTGCCAGCAAGGAGGGAGGGGCCGGCGGGGAGCTGTTTTTT. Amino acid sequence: CASKEGGAGGELFF.

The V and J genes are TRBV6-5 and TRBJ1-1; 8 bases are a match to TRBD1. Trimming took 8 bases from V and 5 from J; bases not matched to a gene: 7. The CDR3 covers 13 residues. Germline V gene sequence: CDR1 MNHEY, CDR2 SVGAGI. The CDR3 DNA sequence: TGTGCCAGCCGTGGACAGGGAGGGACTGAAGCTTTCTTT. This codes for CASRGQGGTEAFF.

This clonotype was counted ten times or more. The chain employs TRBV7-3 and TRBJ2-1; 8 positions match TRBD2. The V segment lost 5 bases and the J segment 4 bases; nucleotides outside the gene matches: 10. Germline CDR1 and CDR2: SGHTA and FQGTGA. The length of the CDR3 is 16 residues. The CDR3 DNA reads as TGTGCCAGCAGCCCGACCGGGACTAGGACGTACAATGAGCAGTTCTTC. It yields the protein CASSPTGTRTYNEQFF.

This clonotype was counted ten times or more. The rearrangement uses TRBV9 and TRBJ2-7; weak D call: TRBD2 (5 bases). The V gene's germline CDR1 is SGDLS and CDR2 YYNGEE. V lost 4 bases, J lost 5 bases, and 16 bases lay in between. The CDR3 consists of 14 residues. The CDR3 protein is CASSLGLLSHEQYF. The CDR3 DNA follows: TGTGCCAGCAGCCTAGGACTTCTAAGTCACGAGCAGTACTTC.

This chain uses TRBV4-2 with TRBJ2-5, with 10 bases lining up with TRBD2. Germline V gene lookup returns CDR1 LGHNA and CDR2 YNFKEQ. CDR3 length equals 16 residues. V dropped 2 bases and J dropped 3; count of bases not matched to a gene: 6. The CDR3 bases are TGTGCCAGCAGCCAACGCGAGCGGGGGGGGGAAGAGACCCAGTACTTC. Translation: CASSQRERGGEETQYF.

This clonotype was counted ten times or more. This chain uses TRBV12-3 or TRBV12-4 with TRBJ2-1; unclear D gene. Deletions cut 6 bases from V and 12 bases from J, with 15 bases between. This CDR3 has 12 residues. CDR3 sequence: CASSPRPFWQFF. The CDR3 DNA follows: TGTGCCAGCAGCCCCAGGCCCTTTTGGCAGTTCTTC.

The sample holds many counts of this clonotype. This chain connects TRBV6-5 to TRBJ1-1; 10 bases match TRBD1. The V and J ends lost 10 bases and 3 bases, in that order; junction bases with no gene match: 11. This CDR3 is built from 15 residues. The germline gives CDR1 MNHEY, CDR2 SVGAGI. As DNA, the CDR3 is TGTGCCACCCTAACGGACAGGGGGAGGTACACTGAAGCTTTCTTT. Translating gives CATLTDRGRYTEAFF.